This TCR beta chain was captured in a study of follicular helper T cells after annual influenza vaccination. CDR3 size: 15 residues. Germline V gene data show CDR1 as SGDLS and CDR2 as YYNGEE. After removal of 1 base from V and 6 bases from J, the junction contained 7 bases not matched to a gene. This table comes from immunoSEQ multiplex PCR, and its TCRdb copy is limited to in-frame clones, with some not included. The table records 2,700 or so clones, 79% of them present only once. The time point: 2014-2015 season, pre-vaccination. The TCR was taken from an adult who received the influenza vaccine. The source was CXCR5+ CD38- circulating T follicular helper cells from blood, collected on the day of influenza vaccination. The subset: circulating Tfh, non-naive CD4+CXCR5+PD-1+ (ICOS+CD38+ or ICOS-CD38-). V usage is TRBV9 and J usage is TRBJ1-2, with 9 bases that match TRBD1. In DNA, the CDR3 is TGTGCCAGCAGCGTAAGAACAGGGGGCGTAGATGGCTACACCTTC. Amino acids: CASSVRTGGVDGYTF. The whole variable domain, filled in from reference TRBV9 and TRBJ1-2, reads DSGVTQTPKHLITATGQRVTLRCSPRSGDLSVYWYQQSLDQGLQFLIQYYNGEERAKGNILERFSAQQFPDLHSELNLSSLELGDSALYFCASSVRTGGVDGYTFGSGTRLTVV.